This record concerns one T cell receptor (beta chain) sequence. The data derive from a study of blood T cell repertoires in COVID-19. Study context: Spain, Italy and the United States supplied samples that represented acute and convalescent COVID-19. T cells, B-cell-depleted T cells, or PBMCs provided the cDNA or gDNA that served as material.

Original handling: Cell counts per sample came from amplifying reference gene primers. TCRdb keeps only in-frame clones here, not all; method: immunoSEQ multiplex PCR. V and J calls and clone size come straight from that table; D and trimming were deduced from the DNA. The table lists some 120,000 clones, almost 80% of them singletons. Germline values: CDR1 SGHRS, CDR2 YFSETQ. The length of the CDR3 is 14 residues. The V end lost 1 base, the J end lost 3 bases, and 8 bases lay between the germline ends. V usage is TRBV5-1 and J usage is TRBJ2-1, with a weak D call TRBD1 (6 bases). The receptor's source is a human donor in a cohort sampled during active COVID-19. The material sequenced was peripheral blood. The CDR3 sequence is CASSLQGFYNEQFF. In DNA form, the CDR3 reads TGCGCCAGCAGCTTGCAGGGGTTCTACAATGAGCAGTTCTTC.